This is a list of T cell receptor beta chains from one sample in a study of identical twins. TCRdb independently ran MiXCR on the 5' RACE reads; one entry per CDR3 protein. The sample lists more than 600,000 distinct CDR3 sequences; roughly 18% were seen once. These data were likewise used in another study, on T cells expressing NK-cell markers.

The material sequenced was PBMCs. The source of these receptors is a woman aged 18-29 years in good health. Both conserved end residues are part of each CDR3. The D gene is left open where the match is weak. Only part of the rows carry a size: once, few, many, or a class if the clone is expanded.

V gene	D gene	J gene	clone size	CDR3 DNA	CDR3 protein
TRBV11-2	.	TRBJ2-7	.	TGTGCCAGCAGACAAACCGGGACAATCTACGAGCAGTACTTC	CASRQTGTIYEQYF
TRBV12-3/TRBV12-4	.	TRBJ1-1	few	TGTGCCAGCAGTGTAGGTGAGAACACTGAAGCTTTCTTT	CASSVGENTEAFF
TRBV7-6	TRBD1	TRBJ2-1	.	TGTGCCAGCAGCTTACTGGACAGGGGGCGCGAGCAGTTCTTC	CASSLLDRGREQFF
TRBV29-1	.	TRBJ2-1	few	TGCAGCGTTGTTCCGGCCAATGAGCAGTTCTTC	CSVVPANEQFF
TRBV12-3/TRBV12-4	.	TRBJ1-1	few	TGTGCCAGCAGTCCCCCCTCAGGGTATGAAGCTTTCTTT	CASSPPSGYEAFF
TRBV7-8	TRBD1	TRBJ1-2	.	TGTGCCAGCAGCTTAGTCGGGACAGGGTTCTATGGCTACACCTTC	CASSLVGTGFYGYTF
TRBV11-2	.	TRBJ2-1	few	TGTGCCAGCAGCTTTTATGCAGACCCTTACAATGAGCAGTTCTTC	CASSFYADPYNEQFF
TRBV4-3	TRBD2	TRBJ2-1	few	TGCGCCAGCAGCCAGACTAGCGGGAGGAGCGATGAGCAGTTCTTC	CASSQTSGRSDEQFF
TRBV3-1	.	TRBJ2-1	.	TGTACCAGCAGCCAAGACCCGGGGGTCCTAAGAAATGAGCAGTTCTTC	CTSSQDPGVLRNEQFF
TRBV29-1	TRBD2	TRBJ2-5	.	TGCAGCGTGCTAGCGGGAGGGCCGTTAGTGGCCCAGTACTTC	CSVLAGGPLVAQYF
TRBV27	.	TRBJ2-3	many	TGTGCCAGCAGTGCGCTAGTGCTCCGGGGCTTGCAGTATTTT	CASSALVLRGLQYF
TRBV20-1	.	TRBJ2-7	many	TGCAGTGTGGGGCAGGATGCCCACGAGCAGTACTTC	CSVGQDAHEQYF
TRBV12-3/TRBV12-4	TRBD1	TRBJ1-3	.	TGTGCCAGCAGTCCCACAGGGGGCTATGGAAACACCATATATTTT	CASSPTGGYGNTIYF
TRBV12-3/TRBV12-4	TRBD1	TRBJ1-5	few	TGTGCCAGCAGTTGGGGACAGGCTGGCAATCAGCCCCAGCATTTT	CASSWGQAGNQPQHF
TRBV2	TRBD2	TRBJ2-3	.	TGTACCAGCAGCCCGGAGACGGTTGCGGGGGACCAGGGAGATACGCAGTATTTT	CTSSPETVAGDQGDTQYF
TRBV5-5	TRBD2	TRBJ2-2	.	TGTGCCAGCAGCCGAAGGGGACGGGAGGACGGGGAGCTGTTTTTT	CASSRRGREDGELFF
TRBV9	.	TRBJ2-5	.	TGTGCCAGCTCCTGGCGGGGGCGGTATCAAGAGACCCAGTACTTC	CASSWRGRYQETQYF
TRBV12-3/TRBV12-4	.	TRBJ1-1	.	TGTGCCAGCAGTTTACAGAGACCTACCACTGAAGCTTTCTTT	CASSLQRPTTEAFF
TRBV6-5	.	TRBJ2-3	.	TGTGCCAGCAGTTACTCCCTCGGTGGGTCCGTCTATTTT	CASSYSLGGSVYF
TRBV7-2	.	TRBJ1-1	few	TGTGCCAGCAGCTTACGTCCCCCCGGGCTGAACACTGAAGCTTTCTTT	CASSLRPPGLNTEAFF
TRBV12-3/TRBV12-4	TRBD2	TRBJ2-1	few	TGTGCCAGCAGTTCCCAGCTACCGGGACTAGCGATGAATGAGCAGTTCTTC	CASSSQLPGLAMNEQFF
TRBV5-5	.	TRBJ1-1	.	TGTGCCAGCAGCAGCACAAGGGAGAACACTGAAGCTTTCTTT	CASSSTRENTEAFF
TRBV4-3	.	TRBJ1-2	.	TGCGCCAGCAGCCAAGATGGGGAGGGCTACTATGGCTACACCTTC	CASSQDGEGYYGYTF
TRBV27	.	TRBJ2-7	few	TGTGCCAGCAGTCGCCCTCCTGCCGAGCAGTACTTC	CASSRPPAEQYF
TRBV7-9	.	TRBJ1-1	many	TGTGCCAGCACCAGGGACCTGAACACTGAAGCTTTCTTT	CASTRDLNTEAFF